The 9 T cell receptor beta chains in this list originate from one sample, sequenced in a study. TCRdb passed the 5' RACE reads through MiXCR, listing each CDR3 protein once. The sample shows tens of thousands of distinct CDR3 sequences, under 20% of them seen only once. Sequenced sample: naive CD4+ T cells sorted from blood. Subset of the sample: naive CD4+ T cells, CD4+CD45RA+CD25-. The receptors originated from a female donor with breast cancer.

The V and J genes are TRBV6-2 or TRBV6-3 and TRBJ2-1; D not resolved. V was cut by 4 bases and J by 9 bases, with 10 bases left in between. The CDR3 loop spans 12 amino acids. CDR1 and CDR2 (germline): MNHEY, SVGEGT. CDR3: CASSSLAVEQFF. CDR3 coding DNA: TGTGCCAGCAGTTCATTAGCTGTTGAGCAGTTCTTC.

This clonotype came up a few times. The chain joins TRBV20-1 to TRBJ2-1; D perhaps matches TRBD2 (6 bases). This CDR3 is 15 amino acids long. V was cut by 6 bases and J by 4 bases, with 19 bases left in between. The V gene's germline CDR1 is DFQATT and CDR2 SNEGSKA (reference sequence). The CDR3, as DNA: TGCAGTGCGGTGGGTGAGAGCGGGCAGTACAATGAGCAGTTCTTC. This codes for CSAVGESGQYNEQFF.

The V call is TRBV7-8, the J call TRBJ2-3; 12 bases fit TRBD2. Germline V gene sequence: CDR1 SGHVS, CDR2 FQNEAQ. The V gene end was trimmed by 5 bases and the J gene end by 4 bases; junction bases not matched to a gene: 7. This CDR3 has 16 amino acids. The CDR3 loop is CASSLRLAGASDTQYF. For the CDR3, the DNA is TGTGCCAGCAGCCTCAGACTAGCGGGAGCCTCAGATACGCAGTATTTT.

This chain joins TRBV6-1 and TRBJ2-5; 9 bases are shared with TRBD2. This CDR3 spans 14 amino acids. With V trimmed by 7 bases and J by 1 base, 4 bases remained unmatched. Germline CDR1 reads MNHNS; CDR2 reads SASEGT. CDR3 nucleotides: TGTGCCAGCATCAGGACTAGCGCCCAAGAGACCCAGTACTTC. This gives the protein CASIRTSAQETQYF.

This clonotype came up a few times. The genes are TRBV7-2 and TRBJ2-3, with a possible D match to TRBD1 (5 bases). The CDR3 is 15 amino acids. Germline V CDR1 and CDR2: SGHTA, FQGNSA. V was clipped by 10 bases and J by 4 bases, with 21 bases between them. CDR3 protein: CANQRTPLGADTQYF. The DNA of the CDR3 is TGTGCCAACCAGAGGACCCCTTTAGGGGCAGATACGCAGTATTTT.

This clonotype was seen a few times. The V call is TRBV3-1, the J call TRBJ1-1; D not certain. Germline lookup yields CDR1 LGHDT and CDR2 YNNKEL (reference sequence). This CDR3 spans 15 amino acids. Trimming cost V 1 base and J 1 base, with 10 bases left between them. In DNA form, the CDR3 reads TGTGCCAGCAGCCAAGCTGGCACAGAGAACACTGAAGCTTTCTTT. As protein: CASSQAGTENTEAFF.

This clonotype was seen many times. V is TRBV5-1 and J is TRBJ2-1; D possibly uses TRBD1 or TRBD2 (7 bases each). The CDR3 length is 16 residues. V was cut by 4 bases and J by 8 bases, with 22 bases left in between. Germline V gene data show CDR1 as SGHRS and CDR2 as YFSETQ. The CDR3 loop is CASSQGGQGTFDEQFF. The CDR3 DNA reads as TGCGCCAGCAGCCAGGGGGGGCAGGGGACGTTCGATGAGCAGTTCTTC.

This clonotype has just a few counts. The genes are TRBV12-3 or TRBV12-4 and TRBJ2-2; weak D call: TRBD1 (5 bases). The V and J ends lost 2 bases and 4 bases respectively, with 11 bases between them. The CDR3 sequence is 15 residues long. The CDR3 protein is CASSLKGSGTGELFF. The CDR3 nucleotides read TGTGCCAGCAGTTTAAAGGGGTCAGGCACCGGGGAGCTGTTTTTT.

A word on this clonotype: Germline and junction disagree at one end, which may indicate a read error. The chain employs TRBV2 and TRBJ2-2, with D hard to call. Germline loops: CDR1 SNHLY, CDR2 FYNNEI. The CDR3 runs 17 residues. The CDR3 region has the DNA TGTTCCAGCAGTCGTTATCCCACGGGCGGTGGGACCGGGGAGCTGTTTTTT. Protein sequence: CSSSRYPTGGGTGELFF.